Shown below are 2 T cell receptor beta chains from a single sample sequenced in a study of OX40 agonist ivuxolimab in advanced cancers. Measured with immunoSEQ multiplex PCR; TCRdb has only the in-frame clones, and not every one. The repertoire consists of about 70,000 clones, with 85% to 90% occurring once and the leading ten covering approximately 12%. The sample in question was CD4+ or CD8+ T cells sorted from blood, obtained in a trial of the OX40 agonist ivuxolimab. These receptors were taken from an adult with an advanced solid tumor such as melanoma, head and neck, liver or kidney cancer.

The gene calls are TRBV6-5 and TRBJ1-3; D call uncertain. Germline V gene sequence: CDR1 MNHEY, CDR2 SVGAGI. The CDR3 spans 12 residues. The V and J ends lost 8 bases and 0 bases respectively, with 5 bases between them. In DNA form, the CDR3 reads TGTGCCAGCCGAAACTCTGGAAACACCATATATTTT. This translates into CASRNSGNTIYF.

The chain has TRBV5-4 and TRBJ2-2; maybe TRBD1 (5 bases). The V end lost 1 base, the J end lost 0 bases, and 10 bases lay between the germline ends. CDR1 and CDR2 from the germline V gene are SGHNT and YYREEE (reference sequence). The length of the CDR3 is 16 residues. The CDR3 is CASSLIRGPNTGELFF. The CDR3 DNA follows: TGTGCCAGCAGCTTGATTAGGGGCCCGAACACCGGGGAGCTGTTTTTT.